Below are 13 T cell receptor beta chains sequenced from a single sample in a study of control samples from healthy donors and cancer patients. Repertoires were generated with immunoSEQ multiplex PCR, while TCRdb's copy carries only in-frame clones and drops some. The sample contains 150,000 to 200,000 clones, roughly nine tenths of which appear only once. Sequenced material: blood. Receptors were obtained from a young man in good health.

CDR3 region: CASSQNPSGTGNTIYF. The CDR3 DNA reads as TGTGCCAGCAGCCAAAATCCCTCAGGGACTGGAAACACCATATATTTT. This chain connects TRBV4-2 to TRBJ1-3, with D perhaps matching TRBD1 (5 bases). CDR1 and CDR2 (germline): LGHNA, YNFKEQ. Trimming removed 2 bases from V and 2 bases from J, with 13 bases in between. This CDR3 has 16 residues.

The chain joins TRBV5-4 to TRBJ1-1, with D maybe TRBD1 (6 bases). Germline V gene sequence: CDR1 SGHNT, CDR2 YYREEE (reference sequence). Trimming pared 1 base from V and 1 base from J, leaving 11 bases between. The CDR3 sequence is 15 residues long. The CDR3 loop is CASSLWDTRNTEAFF. The CDR3 nucleotides read TGTGCCAGCAGCTTGTGGGACACAAGGAACACTGAAGCTTTCTTT.

The J gene is TRBJ2-6, the V gene TRBV30, with 11 bases that match TRBD2. With V trimmed by 3 bases and J by 2 bases, 6 bases remained unmatched. Germline CDR1 reads GTSNPN; CDR2 reads SVGIG (reference sequence). The CDR3 spans 17 residues. This chain's CDR3 is CAWRRLAGGAGANVLTF. CDR3 sequence (DNA): TGTGCCTGGAGAAGGCTAGCGGGAGGAGCTGGGGCCAACGTCCTGACTTTC.

The chain carries TRBV10-2 and TRBJ2-1; D remains ambiguous. The CDR3 consists of 15 residues. Germline loops: CDR1 WSHSY, CDR2 SAAADI. Trimming pared 5 bases from V and 0 bases from J, leaving 11 bases between. DNA of the CDR3: TGCGCCAGCAGTACTACAGATTACTCCTACAATGAGCAGTTCTTC. It encodes CASSTTDYSYNEQFF.

The rearrangement uses TRBV4-2 and TRBJ2-3; D is unclear. V was clipped by 0 bases and J by 2 bases, with 9 bases between them. This CDR3 spans 15 amino acids. CDR1 is LGHNA and CDR2 is YNFKEQ in the germline V gene. The CDR3 here is CASSQDLGFTDTQYF. The CDR3 bases are TGTGCCAGCAGCCAAGATCTCGGATTCACAGATACGCAGTATTTT.

The genes are TRBV18 and TRBJ1-4; 7 bases align to TRBD1. The CDR3 is 13 amino acids. The germline gives CDR1 KGHSH, CDR2 LQKENI. V dropped 7 bases and J dropped 7; count of bases not matched to a gene: 6. For the CDR3, the DNA is TGTGCCAGCTTACAAACAGGGGTTGAAAAACTGTTTTTT. As protein: CASLQTGVEKLFF.

The CDR3 is CASSLTSSGNTIYF. CDR3 DNA sequence: TGTGCCAGCAGTTTAACGAGCTCTGGAAACACCATATATTTT. The gene calls are TRBV28 and TRBJ1-3; D is unresolved. V was pared by 2 bases and J by 0 bases, with 5 bases between. The CDR3 loop spans 14 amino acids. Germline loops: CDR1 MDHEN, CDR2 SYDVKM.

V usage is TRBV7-2 and J usage is TRBJ1-5; D ambiguous. CDR1 is SGHTA, CDR2 FQGNSA, per germline. The V gene lost 0 bases and the J gene lost 4 bases, with 4 bases spanning the gap. The CDR3 extends over 13 amino acids. CDR3 bases: TGTGCCAGCAGCTTAGCGATGAATCAGCCCCAGCATTTT. It specifies CASSLAMNQPQHF.

This chain connects TRBV28 to TRBJ1-4; tentative D call: TRBD1 (6 bases). The CDR3 runs 15 residues. Germline CDR1 reads MDHEN; CDR2 reads SYDVKM. The ends were cut back, 4 bases at V and 11 bases at J, with 20 bases in the middle. DNA for the CDR3: TGTGCCAGCAGTTCTCCGAATAAACAGGGCGTTAAACTGTTTTTT. Amino acids: CASSSPNKQGVKLFF.

V and J are TRBV7-9 and TRBJ2-1; 11 nucleotides line up with TRBD2. CDR1 is SEHNR, CDR2 FQNEAQ, per germline (reference sequence). The length of the CDR3 is 15 residues. Germline trimming cut 1 base from V and 8 bases from J; bases unmatched to any gene: 4. For the CDR3, the DNA is TGTGCCAGCAGCTTAGTACTAGCGGGAGTAGATGAGCAGTTCTTC. Translating it yields CASSLVLAGVDEQFF.

J is TRBJ2-5 and V is TRBV19; D is possibly TRBD2 (5 bases). Germline values: CDR1 LNHDA, CDR2 SQIVND (reference sequence). There are 15 residues in the CDR3. V lost 0 bases and J lost 7, with 15 bases in between. This CDR3 reads CASSIDNLSRGTQYF. CDR3 DNA sequence: TGTGCCAGTAGTATAGATAATCTCTCCCGGGGGACCCAGTACTTC.

The V and J genes are TRBV4-2 and TRBJ1-5; D not certain. The V and J ends lost 0 bases and 5 bases respectively, with 11 bases between them. The germline gives CDR1 LGHNA, CDR2 YNFKEQ. The CDR3 runs to 15 residues. The CDR3 is CASSQDWGEDQPQHF. CDR3 in DNA: TGTGCCAGCAGCCAAGATTGGGGAGAGGATCAGCCCCAGCATTTT.

The CDR3: CASSSNRDRGYEQYF. The CDR3 nucleotides read TGTGCCAGCAGCTCGAATCGGGACAGGGGCTACGAGCAGTACTTC. The chain couples TRBV6-5 to TRBJ2-7, with 10 bases matching TRBD1. Germline CDR1 MNHEY, CDR2 SVGAGI. V lost 6 bases and J lost 3; bases outside the gene matches: 8. The length of the CDR3 is 15 residues.